Below, 32 T cell receptor beta chains from the same sample are listed, as sequenced in a study of T cell clonality in common variable immunodeficiency. The study's findings and limits: Common variable immunodeficiency TCR beta sequences reportedly had fewer deletions and N-nucleotide insertions.

The table came from immunoSEQ multiplex PCR; TCRdb's copy has only in-frame clones and leaves some out. The sample presents several thousand clones, none singletons. Antigen specificity for these receptors is unknown. Sequenced input: peripheral blood mononuclear cells. All receptors come from a human donor with common variable immunodeficiency.

In this sample, this clone is medium-sized (0.01 to 0.1%). The read stops 3 residues short of the end of the CDR3; the missing end is completed from the germline J gene. V gene TRBV20-1 combines with J gene TRBJ2-1; D is possibly TRBD2 (5 bases). Trimming stripped 1 base from V and 7 bases from J, with 17 bases between. The CDR3 is made up of 15 amino acids. Germline values: CDR1 DFQATT, CDR2 SNEGSKA (reference sequence). The CDR3 protein is CSARVAASSRNEQFF. CDR3 DNA (partial): TGCAGTGCTAGAGTTGCGGCTAGCTCTAGGAATGAG.

This clone was seen many times. The CDR3 bases that were read are TGTGCCAGTAGGGGGGCTAGCGGGAGCCATGAG. This codes for CASRGASGSHE. The entire CDR3 protein reads CASRGASGSHEQFF. The rearrangement uses TRBV19 and TRBJ2-1, with 10 bases identical to TRBD2. The missing CDR3 end, 3 residues past where the read stops, is filled in from the germline J gene. Looked up from germline, CDR1 is LNHDA and CDR2 is SQIVND (reference sequence). V lost 6 bases, J lost 8 bases, and 7 bases stayed unmatched. The CDR3 covers 14 residues.

This clone was counted many times. The read terminates 3 residues before the CDR3 end, so the remaining end is supplied by the germline J gene. The gene calls are TRBV19 and TRBJ2-2, with a weak D call TRBD2 (5 bases). The V end lost 3 bases, the J end lost 4 bases, and 6 bases lay between the germline ends. The CDR3 runs to 13 residues. Germline V gene sequence: CDR1 LNHDA, CDR2 SQIVND (reference sequence). CDR3: CASSIGVTGELFF. Incomplete CDR3 DNA: TGTGCCAGTAGTATCGGGGTCACCGGGGAG.

This clone was detected many times. The read stops 3 residues short of the end of the CDR3; the missing end is completed from the germline J gene. The rearrangement uses TRBV19 and TRBJ1-1; D might be TRBD1 (5 bases). Trimming took off 4 bases at V and 0 bases at J, with 6 bases between the two ends. Per the germline V gene, CDR1 is LNHDA and CDR2 is SQIVND (reference sequence). The CDR3 spans 13 residues. The CDR3 is CASSRQMNTEAFF. The CDR3 DNA, read in part, is TGTGCCAGTAGTAGACAGATGAACACTGAA.

In this sample, this clone turned up many times. The read gets to within 3 residues of the CDR3 end, and the germline J gene fills in the rest. V usage is TRBV19 and J usage is TRBJ1-5, with TRBD1 matching 8 bases. The CDR3 covers 16 residues. The V gene's germline CDR1 is LNHDA and CDR2 SQIVND (reference sequence). J was trimmed by 7 bases and V by 7 bases; bases with no gene match: 15. Partial CDR3 DNA: TGTGCCAGTACCGATATAGGATCAGGGGGCAGGCAGCCC. Encoded protein: CASTDIGSGGRQP. From start to end, the CDR3 is CASTDIGSGGRQPQHF.

The table lists this clone with many counts. The read comes to an end 3 residues before the CDR3 does, leaving the germline J gene to fill in the end. V and J are TRBV20-1 and TRBJ2-4, with 8 bases fitting TRBD2. V was pared by 4 bases and J by 4 bases, with 18 bases of the junction left unmatched. The CDR3 length is 18 residues. CDR1 DFQATT and CDR2 SNEGSKA come from the germline V gene (reference sequence). CDR3 residues: CSAKSVGPTSGIKNIQYF. Partial CDR3 DNA: TGCAGTGCTAAGAGCGTAGGCCCCACTAGCGGTATAAAAAACATT.

This clone is labeled as medium-sized. The missing CDR3 end, 3 residues past where the read stops, is filled in from the germline J gene. The chain joins TRBV5-1 to TRBJ1-2; D gene unclear. CDR1 and CDR2 (germline): SGHRS, YFSETQ. Trimming left V 0 bases short and J 0 bases short, with 6 bases between. The CDR3 covers 14 residues. CDR3 bases read: TGCGCCAGCAGCTTGGAACAGCCTAACTATGGC. Protein: CASSLEQPNYG. The complete CDR3 protein is CASSLEQPNYGYTF.

Ten or more counts support this clone. The CDR3 is cut off 3 residues early in the read; its end comes from the germline J gene. This chain connects TRBV18 to TRBJ2-3; TRBD2 matches at 10 bases. The germline CDR1 and CDR2 sequences are KGHSH and LQKENI. The CDR3 consists of 16 residues. V shed 2 bases, J shed 3 bases, and the junction held 5 bases outside the gene matches. CDR3 residues: CASSPSLAGRTDTQYF. The sequenced part of the CDR3 DNA is TGTGCCAGCTCACCATCACTAGCGGGGCGTACAGATACG. The entire variable domain, with the rest obtained from reference TRBV18 and TRBJ2-3, is as follows: NAGVMQNPRHLVRRRGQEARLRCSPMKGHSHVYWYRQLPEEGLKFMVYLQKENIIDESGMPKERFSAEFPKEGPSILRIQQVVRGDSAAYFCASSPSLAGRTDTQYFGPGTRLTVL.

This clone has at least ten counts. The sequenced CDR3 bases are TGTGCCAGCAGTTCATTCTTCCGACAGAAGAAGGAGGAAAAA. Translation: CASSSFFRQKKEEK. The whole CDR3 protein reads CASSSFFRQKKEEKLFF. The V and J genes are TRBV27 and TRBJ1-4; weak D call: TRBD1 (5 bases). The sequence runs out 3 residues before the end of the CDR3; the remainder is reconstructed from the germline J gene. The CDR3 has 17 amino acids. Germline values: CDR1 MNHEY, CDR2 SMNVEV (reference sequence). The ends were cut back, 4 bases at V and 8 bases at J, with 23 bases in the middle.

This clone has more than one count but fewer than ten. The read halts 3 residues ahead of the CDR3 end, with the missing end drawn from the germline J gene. This chain joins TRBV13 and TRBJ2-5, with no clear D. Germline V gives CDR1 PRHDT, CDR2 FYEKMQ (reference sequence). This CDR3 spans 14 amino acids. V lost 1 base, J lost 2 bases, and 8 bases lay in between. CDR3 loop: CASSLDRRQETQYF. Incomplete CDR3 DNA: TGTGCCAGCAGCTTAGATCGGCGGCAAGAGACC.

This clone was seen many times. The CDR3 end falls 3 residues outside the read, so it is completed with the germline J gene. The genes are TRBV28 and TRBJ2-7; 10 bases map to TRBD2. V shed 4 bases and J 4 bases; nucleotides not matched to a gene: 10. CDR3 length equals 16 residues. Germline loops: CDR1 MDHEN, CDR2 SYDVKM. The chain's CDR3 is CASSSPRAGGLYEQYF. CDR3 bases read: TGTGCCAGCAGTTCCCCTAGAGCGGGAGGGCTTTACGAG.

Only a few counts were recorded for this clone. With a far larger clone one base away, a read error is the likely cause. The read terminates 3 residues ahead of where the CDR3 ends, so the germline J gene completes it. The V call is TRBV7-4, the J call TRBJ2-1; 8 bases align to TRBD1. J was trimmed by 2 bases and V by 5 bases; bases with no gene match: 8. The CDR3 has 16 amino acids. Per germline, CDR1 SGHVT and CDR2 SQSDAQ. The CDR3 spells CASSRRTGSAYNEQFF. CDR3 DNA (partial): TGTGCCAGCAGCCGCCGGACAGGGAGCGCCTACAATGAG.

This clone was seen at least ten times. The CDR3 is cut off 3 residues early in the read; its end comes from the germline J gene. This chain joins TRBV30 and TRBJ2-5, with D possibly matching TRBD2 (5 bases). Germline CDR1 is GTSNPN and CDR2 is SVGIG (reference sequence). This CDR3 is 13 amino acids long. The V and J ends lost 0 bases and 1 base respectively, with 6 bases between them. The CDR3 spells CAWSVTTQETQYF. The CDR3 DNA, read in part, is TGTGCCTGGAGTGTGACTACCCAAGAGACC.

By sample fraction, this clone is medium-sized (0.01 to 0.1%). The read stops 3 residues short of the end of the CDR3; the missing end is completed from the germline J gene. The V gene is TRBV11-2, the J gene TRBJ1-4, with 9 bases lining up with TRBD1. Looked up from germline, CDR1 is SGHAT and CDR2 is FQNNGV. The length of the CDR3 is 14 residues. Trimming took 5 bases from V and 7 from J; bases not matched to a gene: 5. CDR3 sequence: CASSLGQGSEKLFF. The CDR3 bases that were read are TGTGCCAGCAGCCTGGGACAGGGAAGTGAAAAA.

This clone was recorded many times. CDR3 loop: CASSPGGVYEQYF. Partial CDR3 DNA: TGTGCCAGCAGCCCGGGGGGTGTCTACGAG. The chain links TRBV7-9 to TRBJ2-7; 7 positions match TRBD2. The read falls 3 residues short of the CDR3 end, and the missing part is taken from the germline J gene. This CDR3 region has 13 residues. With V trimmed by 5 bases and J by 3 bases, 4 bases remained unmatched. Germline V gene data show CDR1 as SEHNR and CDR2 as FQNEAQ (reference sequence). Together with reference TRBV7-9 and TRBJ2-7, the CDR3 gives the full variable domain: DTGVSQNPRHKITKRGQNVTFRCDPISEHNRLYWYRQTLGQGPEFLTYFQNEAQLEKSRLLSDRFSAERPKGSFSTLEIQRTEQGDSAMYLCASSPGGVYEQYFGPGTRLTVT.

This clone is deemed medium-sized. With the read ending 3 residues before the CDR3 end, the germline J gene is used to fill in that end. The rearrangement links TRBV6-1 to TRBJ1-5; no definite D call. The CDR3 runs 13 residues. The germline V gene encodes CDR1 MNHNS and CDR2 SASEGT. Trimming took 2 bases from V and 4 from J, leaving 6 bases between them. The part of the CDR3 DNA that was read is TGTGCCAGCAGTGAAACCCGGAATCAGCCC. It specifies CASSETRNQP. The entire CDR3 reads CASSETRNQPQHF.

This clone was seen at least ten times. The missing CDR3 end, 3 residues past where the read stops, is filled in from the germline J gene. This sequence joins TRBV11-2 and TRBJ2-3; 8 bases line up with TRBD1. Trimming cost V 4 bases and J 0 bases; bases outside gene matches: 3. The germline CDR1 and CDR2 sequences are SGHAT and FQNNGV. The CDR3 contains 15 residues. Incomplete CDR3 DNA: TGTGCCAGCAGCTCTCGGACAGGGAGCACAGATACG. Translation gives CASSSRTGSTDT. The entire CDR3 reads CASSSRTGSTDTQYF.

By proportion, this clone is medium-sized. Read sequence stops 3 residues before the CDR3 end, and the germline J gene provides the missing end. The V call is TRBV6-2 or TRBV6-3, the J call TRBJ1-2, with a weak D call TRBD1 (6 bases). The CDR3 consists of 11 residues. The V end was cut by 8 bases, the J end by 4 bases, with 8 bases between. Germline CDR1 MNHEY, CDR2 SVGEGT. CDR3 residues: CASGQLYGYTF. CDR3 bases read: TGTGCCAGCGGACAGCTCTATGGC.

By proportion, this clone is medium-sized. Read data end 3 residues before the CDR3 end; the end is taken from the germline J gene. The rearrangement uses TRBV7-2 and TRBJ2-3; D may be TRBD1 (5 bases). Looked up from germline, CDR1 is SGHTA and CDR2 is FQGNSA. V was cut by 5 bases and J by 5 bases, with 17 bases left in between. CDR3 length equals 15 residues. The part of the CDR3 DNA that was read is TGTGCCAGCAGCAACACAGGTCAACGTGGAGATACG. Translation gives CASSNTGQRGDT. The whole CDR3 protein is CASSNTGQRGDTQYF. The whole variable domain, filled in from reference TRBV7-2 and TRBJ2-3, reads GAGVSQSPSNKVTEKGKDVELRCDPISGHTALYWYRQSLGQGLEFLIYFQGNSAPDKSGLPSDRFSAERTGGSVSTLTIQRTQQEDSAVYLCASSNTGQRGDTQYFGPGTRLTVL.

At least ten counts were recorded for this clone. CDR3 sequence: CASSYRPGAYSNQPQHF. Incomplete CDR3 DNA: TGTGCCAGCAGTTACCGGCCAGGGGCGTATAGCAATCAGCCC. The J gene is TRBJ1-5, the V gene TRBV6-2 or TRBV6-3; tentative D call: TRBD1 (6 bases). The read ends 3 residues before the CDR3 terminus; that terminus is restored from the germline J gene. V was clipped by 2 bases and J by 0 bases, with 14 bases between them. Germline CDR1 reads MNHEY; CDR2 reads SVGEGT. There are 17 residues in the CDR3.

A few counts support this clone. The read finishes 3 residues shy of the CDR3 end, and the germline J gene is used to complete it. V gene TRBV20-1 combines with J gene TRBJ2-3, with D possibly TRBD1 on 6 matching bases. Trimming cost V 3 bases and J 4 bases, with 20 bases left between them. From germline, CDR1 is DFQATT and CDR2 SNEGSKA (reference sequence). The CDR3 runs 16 residues. CDR3 sequence reads: CSARQLGRGFSDTQYF. Partial CDR3 DNA: TGCAGTGCTAGGCAGCTTGGCAGGGGCTTCTCAGATACG.

This clone was seen at least ten times. Sequencing ends 3 residues short of the CDR3 end; the germline J gene provides the rest. The rearrangement joins TRBV11-3 to TRBJ2-2, with 8 nucleotides matching TRBD1. V lost 7 bases to trimming and J lost 3 bases; unmatched junction nucleotides: 7. CDR3 length equals 15 residues. Germline V gene data show CDR1 as SGHNT and CDR2 as YENEEA. CDR3 DNA (partial): TGTGCCAGCACCCTCGGACAGGGAGACACCGGGGAG. Encoded protein: CASTLGQGDTGE. The entire CDR3 protein is CASTLGQGDTGELFF.

This clone was counted ten times or more. The sequence runs out 3 residues before the end of the CDR3; the remainder is reconstructed from the germline J gene. The chain employs TRBV18 and TRBJ1-2; D is unclear. The CDR3 loop spans 14 amino acids. From germline, CDR1 is KGHSH and CDR2 LQKENI. V lost 6 bases and J lost 4, with 15 bases in between. CDR3 bases read: TGTGCCAGCTCCCCTTCTGCGGGATCCTATGGC. This codes for CASSPSAGSYG. Given in full, the CDR3 is CASSPSAGSYGYTF.

This clone was observed many times. The DNA ends 3 residues before the CDR3 does, and the rest of the CDR3 is filled in from the germline J gene. The chain employs TRBV29-1 and TRBJ2-1; TRBD2 matches 7 bases. The V and J ends lost 2 bases and 4 bases, in that order; junction bases with no gene match: 11. The germline CDR1 and CDR2 sequences are SQVTM and ANQGSEA. The CDR3 contains 16 residues. CDR3 DNA, as far as it was read: TGCAGCGTTGAAAGCGGGTGGGGGGGGACTTACAATGAG. It codes for CSVESGWGGTYNE. The complete CDR3 reads CSVESGWGGTYNEQFF.

This clone appeared many times. The CDR3 loop reads CASSSPSDRAGEKLFF. The DNA read from the CDR3 is TGTGCCAGCAGTTCCCCCTCCGACAGGGCTGGGGAAAAA. The chain carries TRBV28 and TRBJ1-4; 7 bases are shared with TRBD1. The sequenced fragment ends 3 residues before the CDR3 boundary, so the rest is inferred from the germline J gene. The CDR3 spans 16 residues. Trimming removed 4 bases from V and 8 bases from J; junction bases left unmatched: 13. Germline assignment: CDR1 MDHEN and CDR2 SYDVKM. The full variable domain, completed using reference TRBV28 and TRBJ1-4, is DVKVTQSSRYLVKRTGEKVFLECVQDMDHENMFWYRQDPGLGLRLIYFSYDVKMKEKGDIPEGYSVSREKKERFSLILESASTNQTSMYLCASSSPSDRAGEKLFFGSGTQLSVL.

This clone was observed at least ten times. The read halts 3 residues ahead of the CDR3 end, with the missing end drawn from the germline J gene. The V gene is TRBV2, the J gene TRBJ2-4, with D possibly called TRBD1 or TRBD2 (5 bases each). The CDR3 sequence is 13 residues long. Trimming shortened V by 7 bases and J by 5 bases, and 12 bases separated the two germline ends. Germline V CDR1 and CDR2: SNHLY, FYNNEI. Incomplete CDR3 DNA: TGTGCCAGCACGAGGGGAGTTGAAAACATT. Residues: CASTRGVENI. The whole CDR3 region reads CASTRGVENIQYF.

This clone was recorded many times. Sequencing ends 3 residues short of the CDR3 end; the germline J gene provides the rest. This chain uses TRBV5-1 with TRBJ2-7; D is possibly TRBD2 (5 bases). The V gene lost 3 bases and the J gene lost 3 bases, with 19 bases spanning the gap. The CDR3 covers 16 residues. Germline values: CDR1 SGHRS, CDR2 YFSETQ. The DNA read from the CDR3 is TGCGCCAGCAGCTCACTCCCCAACCCGACTAACTACGAG. Translated: CASSSLPNPTNYE. The full CDR3 reads CASSSLPNPTNYEQYF. The whole variable domain, filled in from reference TRBV5-1 and TRBJ2-7, reads KAGVTQTPRYLIKTRGQQVTLSCSPISGHRSVSWYQQTPGQGLQFLFEYFSETQRNKGNFPGRFSGRQFSNSRSEMNVSTLELGDSALYLCASSSLPNPTNYEQYFGPGTRLTVT.

This clone has at least ten counts. The read finishes 3 residues shy of the CDR3 end, and the germline J gene is used to complete it. V usage is TRBV27 and J usage is TRBJ2-7; TRBD2 matches at 11 bases. J was trimmed by 3 bases and V by 6 bases; bases with no gene match: 4. The germline V gene encodes CDR1 MNHEY and CDR2 SMNVEV (reference sequence). The CDR3 extends over 14 amino acids. CDR3 sequence: CASSRGTSGYEQYF. CDR3 DNA (partial): TGTGCCAGCAGCCGCGGGACTAGCGGCTACGAG.

This clone was seen at least ten times. From the germline J gene comes the end of the CDR3, since the read stops 3 residues before it. The chain is built from TRBV20-1 and TRBJ1-1; D gene ambiguous. Germline V CDR1 and CDR2: DFQATT, SNEGSKA (reference sequence). This CDR3 has 12 amino acids. Partial CDR3 DNA: TGCAGTGCTAGGGCCCTGACGGGTGGG. Translation: CSARALTGG. The whole CDR3 sequence reads CSARALTGGAFF.

This clone has a count of ten or more. The CDR3 goes on 3 residues after the read ends, and that part is filled in from the germline J gene. The V gene is TRBV5-1, the J gene TRBJ2-5, with D unresolved. The germline V gene has CDR1 SGHRS and CDR2 YFSETQ. CDR3 length equals 15 residues. Trimming took 0 bases from V and 0 from J, leaving 9 bases between them. The covered CDR3 bases are TGCGCCAGCAGCTTGGGTGGCCAATACCAAGAGACC. Protein: CASSLGGQYQET. The full CDR3 protein is CASSLGGQYQETQYF.

This clone was counted at least ten times. Read data end 3 residues before the CDR3 end; the end is taken from the germline J gene. The rearrangement uses TRBV7-9 and TRBJ1-1; no clear D. The CDR3 runs to 11 residues. Trimming removed 8 bases from V and 4 bases from J, with 8 bases in between. Germline CDR1 reads SEHNR; CDR2 reads FQNEAQ (reference sequence). The CDR3 sequence: CASDFSTEAFF. Incomplete CDR3 DNA: TGTGCCAGCGACTTTTCCACTGAA.

This clone was recorded many times. The read finishes 3 residues shy of the CDR3 end, and the germline J gene is used to complete it. The V gene is TRBV20-1, the J gene TRBJ2-3; the match to TRBD2 covers 12 bases. This CDR3 is 13 amino acids long. Germline V lookup: CDR1 DFQATT, CDR2 SNEGSKA (reference sequence). V shed 6 bases, J shed 4 bases, and the junction held 2 bases outside the gene matches. The covered CDR3 bases are TGCAGTGCGCGGACTAGCGGGGCAGATACG. Its translation is CSARTSGADT. In full, the CDR3 reads CSARTSGADTQYF.